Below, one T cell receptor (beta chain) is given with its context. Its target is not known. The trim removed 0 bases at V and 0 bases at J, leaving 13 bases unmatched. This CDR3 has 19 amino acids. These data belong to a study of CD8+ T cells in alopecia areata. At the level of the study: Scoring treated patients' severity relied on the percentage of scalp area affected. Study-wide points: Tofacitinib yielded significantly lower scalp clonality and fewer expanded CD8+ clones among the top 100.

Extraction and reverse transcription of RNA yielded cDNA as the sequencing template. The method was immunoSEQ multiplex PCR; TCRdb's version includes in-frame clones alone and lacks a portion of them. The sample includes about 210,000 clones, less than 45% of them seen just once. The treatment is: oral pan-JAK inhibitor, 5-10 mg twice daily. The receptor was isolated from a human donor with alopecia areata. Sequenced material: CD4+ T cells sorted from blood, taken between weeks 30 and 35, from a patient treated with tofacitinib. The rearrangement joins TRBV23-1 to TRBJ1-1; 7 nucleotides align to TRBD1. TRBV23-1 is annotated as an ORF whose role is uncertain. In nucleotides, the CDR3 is TGCGCCAGCAGTCAATCAATGCCTCCGGGACAGACCATGAACACTGAAGCTTTCTTT. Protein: CASSQSMPPGQTMNTEAFF.